This TCR beta chain appears in the sequencing data of a study of T cell responses to AZD1222 COVID-19 vaccine. Notes on the study in general: Donors were mostly white British, more females; clonal diversity possibly underestimated. When two AZD1222 doses had been given, Spike-specific TCR breadth and depth rose.

Note on this clone: What it binds is not known.

Measured with immunoSEQ multiplex PCR; TCRdb has only the in-frame clones, and not every one. The sample lists over 85,000 clones; about 88% were seen once. The sample here was peripheral blood, taken on day 0 of AZD1222 vaccination. This TCR came from an adult in good health.

The CDR3 spells CASSPSGTGVGGNQPQHF. The CDR3 DNA is TGTGCCAGCTCACCGTCCGGGACAGGGGTTGGTGGCAATCAGCCCCAGCATTTT. The rearrangement uses TRBV18 and TRBJ1-5; 10 bases align to TRBD1. This CDR3 has 18 residues. CDR1 KGHSH and CDR2 LQKENI come from the germline V gene. With 3 bases clipped from V and 2 bases from J, the junction kept 10 bases outside the gene matches.